This is a list of T cell receptor beta chains from one sample in a study of glioma-infiltrating T cells. TCRdb re-derived calls from the multiplex PCR reads in MiXCR, one entry per CDR3 protein. The sample comprises more than 300,000 distinct CDR3 sequences, 41% of which are singletons, and around 12% rests with the top ten. Specimen: glioma tissue, nonneoplastic brain tissue, or PBMCs (not recorded which). Receptors were obtained from a human donor with low-grade glioma or glioblastoma, undergoing nonglioma brain surgery, or in good health (not recorded which). Each CDR3 is given with its conserved first and last residue. The D gene is left open where the match is weak. Expanded clones are given a class, and other clones once, few, many or no size at all.

>many|TRBV7-9|TRBJ1-1|TRBD1
CASSLALDRENTEAFF
TGTGCCAGCAGCTTAGCGCTGGACAGGGAGAACACTGAAGCTTTCTTT
>.|TRBV28|TRBJ2-5|TRBD1
CASSPGQDQETQYF
TGTGCCAGCAGTCCCGGACAGGACCAAGAGACCCAGTACTTC
>many|TRBV28|TRBJ2-1|.
CASSWTVDYNEQFF
TGTGCCAGCAGTTGGACAGTTGATTACAATGAGCAGTTCTTC
>.|TRBV25-1|TRBJ1-5|TRBD1
CASSKQGSNQPQHF
TGTGCCAGCAGTAAACAGGGGAGCAATCAGCCCCAGCATTTT
>once|TRBV6-6|TRBJ2-7|TRBD2
CASGYSGLAVQPYEQYF
TGTGCCAGCGGTTACTCGGGACTAGCGGTACAGCCCTACGAGCAGTACTTC
>.|TRBV27|TRBJ2-1|.
CASSWSQYNEQSF
TGTGCCAGCAGTTGGAGTCAGTACAATGAGCAGTCCTTC
>.|TRBV7-2|TRBJ2-1|.
CASSLEERASYNEQFF
TGTGCCAGCAGCTTAGAGGAGCGGGCCTCCTACAATGAGCAGTTCTTC
>.|TRBV7-2|TRBJ2-1|.
CASSRWNEQFF
TGTGCCAGCAGCCGTTGGAATGAGCAGTTCTTC
>many|TRBV6-2/TRBV6-3|TRBJ2-5|.
CASSSSSAGETQYF
TGTGCCAGCAGTAGTAGTTCTGCGGGCGAGACCCAGTACTTC
>many|TRBV29-1|TRBJ2-5|.
CSVAVETQYF
TGCAGCGTTGCCGTTGAGACCCAGTACTTC
>.|TRBV4-1|TRBJ2-3|.
CASSQDLGVNRDTQYF
TGCGCCAGCAGCCAAGATCTCGGCGTCAACAGAGATACGCAGTATTTT
>few|TRBV27|TRBJ2-1|TRBD2
CASSWDYATGEQFF
TGTGCCAGCAGTTGGGACTATGCAACGGGTGAGCAGTTCTTC
>many|TRBV6-2/TRBV6-3|TRBJ2-3|TRBD2
CASSLRGLASTDTQYF
TGTGCCAGCAGCCTCCGCGGACTAGCTAGCACAGATACGCAGTATTTT
>many|TRBV6-2/TRBV6-3|TRBJ2-7|.
CASSWAGYEQYF
TGTGCCAGCAGTTGGGCGGGATACGAGCAGTACTTC
>many|TRBV15|TRBJ2-1|.
CATSRDKGGYEQFF
TGTGCCACCAGCAGAGATAAGGGGGGATATGAGCAGTTCTTC
>many|TRBV6-2/TRBV6-3|TRBJ2-6|.
CASKRPIGTGANVLTF
TGTGCCAGCAAAAGACCTATAGGGACAGGGGCCAACGTCCTGACTTTC
>once|TRBV5-1|TRBJ2-3|TRBD2
CASSSPSGRTRDTQYF
TGCGCCAGCAGCTCCCCTAGCGGGAGGACAAGAGATACGCAGTATTTT
>many|TRBV20-1|TRBJ1-5|.
CSARGQYSNQPQHF
TGCAGTGCTAGAGGACAGTATAGCAATCAGCCCCAGCATTTT
>.|TRBV7-9|TRBJ1-1|TRBD1
CASSILGQGLPNTEAFF
TGTGCCAGTAGTATACTCGGACAGGGTCTACCGAACACTGAAGCTTTCTTT
>once|TRBV6-6|TRBJ2-7|TRBD2
CASSYSASGMYGQYF
TGTGCCAGCAGTTACTCGGCTAGCGGGATGTACGGGCAGTACTTC
>.|TRBV15|TRBJ2-7|TRBD2
CATSRDGGGAGEQYF
TGTGCCACCAGCAGAGATGGGGGGGGAGCGGGCGAGCAGTACTTC
>.|TRBV6-2/TRBV6-3|TRBJ1-1|.
CASSDSDLRGTEAFF
TGTGCCAGCAGTGACTCGGACCTCCGAGGCACTGAAGCTTTCTTT
>.|TRBV6-1|TRBJ2-5|TRBD1
CASSGTGAARETQYF
TGTGCCAGCAGCGGGACAGGAGCCGCTCGGGAGACCCAGTACTTC
>few|TRBV6-5|TRBJ2-3|TRBD2
CASSLMGLAGGPNTQYF
TGTGCCAGCAGCCTCATGGGACTAGCGGGAGGGCCGAATACGCAGTATTTT
>.|TRBV12-3/TRBV12-4|TRBJ2-1|TRBD2
CAGSQPLAGSYNEQFF
TGTGCCGGCAGCCAACCGTTAGCGGGATCGTACAATGAGCAGTTCTTC
>.|TRBV7-8|TRBJ2-1|TRBD2
CASSVNLADSYNEQFF
TGTGCCAGCAGCGTAAACCTAGCGGACTCCTACAATGAGCAGTTCTTC
>once|TRBV24-1|TRBJ2-7|.
CATSDGGGSYEQYF
TGTGCCACCAGTGATGGTGGCGGCTCCTACGAGCAGTACTTC
>.|TRBV29-1|TRBJ2-7|.
CSVENQRGYEQYF
TGCAGCGTTGAAAACCAAAGGGGGTACGAGCAGTACTTC
>few|TRBV19|TRBJ2-1|TRBD2
CASSGTSGPSSYNEQFF
TGTGCCAGTAGCGGGACTAGCGGGCCTAGCTCCTACAATGAGCAGTTCTTC
>.|TRBV7-2|TRBJ2-7|TRBD2
CASSRRLLAGDYEQYF
TGTGCCAGCAGTCGAAGATTGCTAGCGGGAGACTACGAGCAGTACTTC
>.|TRBV3-1|TRBJ1-4|.
CASSRAEKLFF
TGTGCCAGCAGCCGAGCTGAAAAACTGTTTTTT
>few|TRBV7-2|TRBJ1-1|TRBD1
CASSGRTGANTEAFF
TGTGCCAGCAGCGGACGGACAGGGGCAAACACTGAAGCTTTCTTT
>few|TRBV20-1|TRBJ2-5|TRBD1
CSATTGATTKETQYF
TGCAGTGCGACTACAGGGGCGACGACGAAGGAGACCCAGTACTTC
>.|TRBV13|TRBJ2-7|TRBD1
CASSFTDREGEQYF
TGTGCCAGCAGCTTTACCGACAGGGAAGGCGAGCAGTACTTC
>.|TRBV4-2|TRBJ2-3|TRBD2
CASSPQISGSTDTQYF
TGTGCCAGCAGCCCTCAAATTAGCGGGAGCACAGATACGCAGTATTTT
>few|TRBV7-8|TRBJ1-1|TRBD1
CASSRTGTGLTEAFF
TGTGCCAGCAGCCGCACCGGGACAGGGCTCACTGAAGCTTTCTTT
>few|TRBV19|TRBJ2-7|TRBD1
CASSIWQGAYEQYF
TGTGCCAGTAGTATCTGGCAGGGGGCATACGAGCAGTACTTC
>.|TRBV20-1|TRBJ2-7|TRBD1
CSAQDRGLFHYEQYF
TGCAGTGCTCAGGACAGGGGGCTTTTCCATTACGAGCAGTACTTC
>many|TRBV6-1|TRBJ1-5|TRBD1
CASSRQGPNQPQHF
TGTGCCAGCAGTCGACAGGGCCCGAATCAGCCCCAGCATTTT
>.|TRBV28|TRBJ1-2|TRBD1
CASSLWDRGSFYGYTF
TGTGCCAGCAGTTTATGGGACAGGGGGTCCTTCTATGGCTACACCTTC
>.|TRBV18|TRBJ2-1|.
CASSPPSVYNEQFF
TGTGCCAGCTCACCACCATCCGTTTACAATGAGCAGTTCTTC
>many|TRBV27|TRBJ2-7|.
CASSFNEGEQYF
TGTGCCAGCAGTTTTAATGAGGGGGAGCAGTACTTC
>few|TRBV20-1|TRBJ2-7|.
CSAREAGVYEQYF
TGCAGTGCTAGAGAAGCAGGGGTGTACGAGCAGTACTTC
>.|TRBV6-1|TRBJ2-7|TRBD2
CASSPLRGRGPIDYEQYF
TGTGCCAGCAGTCCGCTCCGTGGGAGGGGCCCAATTGACTACGAGCAGTACTTC
>.|TRBV20-1|TRBJ1-4|.
CSATQGPYEKLFF
TGCAGTGCTACCCAGGGGCCTTATGAAAAACTGTTTTTT
>many|TRBV7-9|TRBJ1-1|.
CASSPPQNMNTEAFF
TGTGCCAGCAGCCCACCACAGAACATGAACACTGAAGCTTTCTTT
>.|TRBV12-3/TRBV12-4|TRBJ1-6|TRBD1
CASRPGTGVSYNSPLHF
TGTGCCAGCAGGCCCGGGACAGGGGTCTCCTATAATTCACCCCTCCACTTT
>many|TRBV27|TRBJ2-1|TRBD1
CASSQTGGWMEFF
TGTGCCAGCAGTCAGACAGGGGGCTGGATGGAGTTCTTC
>many|TRBV6-1|TRBJ1-1|.
CASSPLPQDWNTEAFF
TGTGCCAGCAGTCCCCTACCTCAAGATTGGAACACTGAAGCTTTCTTT
>few|TRBV4-1|TRBJ2-5|.
CASSQAPQEPWETQYF
TGCGCCAGCAGCCAAGCGCCGCAGGAACCGTGGGAGACCCAGTACTTC
>.|TRBV28|TRBJ2-1|TRBD1
CASSSPGTGGYKEQFF
TGTGCCAGCAGTAGCCCCGGGACAGGGGGTTACAAGGAGCAGTTCTTC
>.|TRBV28|TRBJ2-7|TRBD2
CASSPIASSGSSTSSYEQYF
TGTGCCAGCAGCCCAATAGCTTCTAGCGGGAGTAGTACCTCCTCCTACGAGCAGTACTTC
>many|TRBV27|TRBJ2-7|.
CASSFGGHEQYF
TGTGCCAGCAGTTTTGGGGGTCACGAGCAGTACTTC